This TCR beta chain was recorded in a study of blood T cell repertoires in COVID-19. Study-wide context: Sites across the United States, Italy and Spain contributed samples from acute and convalescent COVID-19. T cells, B-cell-depleted T cells, or PBMCs supplied cDNA or gDNA.

In the original workflow: Estimated nucleated cell counts came from reference gene primer amplification. The data were produced by immunoSEQ multiplex PCR, yet TCRdb's version contains in-frame clones alone and is incomplete. That table is the source of V, J and clone size, and D and trimming were worked out from the DNA. The repertoire consists of 200,000 to 250,000 clones, with more than 65% occurring once and the leading ten covering 4% to 4.5%. Germline CDR1 LGHDT, CDR2 YNNKEL (reference sequence). V lost 1 base, J lost 3 bases, and 10 bases lay in between. This CDR3 spans 15 amino acids. This clonotype was obtained from a woman between 35 and 50 years old with active or convalescent COVID-19. Sequenced: peripheral blood. The chain combines TRBV3-1 (or the pseudogene TRBV3-2) with TRBJ1-3; D is possibly TRBD1 (5 bases). CDR3 loop: CASSQVGTVGNTIYF. The CDR3 DNA sequence: TGTGCCAGCAGCCAAGTCGGGACTGTTGGAAACACCATATATTTT.